This TCR beta chain is drawn from a study of blood T cell repertoires in COVID-19. The overall study: The samples span acute and convalescent COVID-19 from the United States, Italy and Spain.

In the original processing: Estimation of nucleated cell counts was performed using reference gene primer amplification. TCRdb's table, derived via immunoSEQ multiplex PCR, lists solely in-frame clones and lacks some. V, J and clone size were drawn from that table, and D and trimming were deduced from the DNA. The sample has about 250,000 clones, about 89% seen once. The source material was peripheral blood. The source of this sequence is a woman in her sixties or seventies who had recovered from COVID-19.

The CDR3 is CASTGGLETQYF. CDR3 DNA: TGTGCCAGCACAGGGGGCTTGGAGACCCAGTACTTC. This chain links TRBV28 with TRBJ2-5; TRBD1 aligns across 8 bases. CDR1 MDHEN and CDR2 SYDVKM come from the germline V gene. This CDR3 region has 12 residues. V lost 7 bases, J lost 5 bases, and 3 bases stayed unmatched.